The source of this TCR beta chain is a study of OX40 agonist ivuxolimab in advanced cancers. Study as a whole: The patients' treatment was ivuxolimab, an agonistic anti-OX40 (CD134) antibody. Dose-escalation patients were diagnosed with hepatocellular carcinoma, melanoma, renal cell cancer or head and neck cancer. Intravenous ivuxolimab was administered to patients every 2 weeks at 0.01 to 10 mg/kg.

TCRdb's copy holds only in-frame clones and misses some; the assay was immunoSEQ multiplex PCR. The table lists roughly 77,000 clones, around 85% of them singletons, with roughly 4.8% in the top ten. Study results and limitations: Among T cells, CD8+ cells averaged more expanded clones than CD4+ cells.

Of note for this clone: The antigen remains unidentified. Other DNA sequences in the same sample also yield this CDR3.

V was cut by 9 bases and J by 6 bases, with 26 bases left in between. The CDR3 is 16 amino acids. The germline gives CDR1 LGHNA, CDR2 YNFKEQ. V usage is TRBV4-2 and J usage is TRBJ1-2; unclear D gene. This receptor was obtained from an adult with an advanced solid tumor such as melanoma, head and neck, liver or kidney cancer. The sequencing here drew on CD4+ or CD8+ T cells sorted from blood, taken in a trial of the OX40 agonist ivuxolimab. The CDR3 here is CASSYETVTGSHGYTF. DNA of the CDR3: TGTGCCAGTAGCTATGAGACGGTAACCGGGAGTCATGGCTACACCTTC.